This T cell receptor beta chain was recovered during a study of shared clonotypes between healthy human individuals. The CDR3 is 15 residues long. Per germline, CDR1 SGHAT and CDR2 FQNNGV. The V gene lost 6 bases and the J gene lost 9 bases, with 21 bases spanning the gap. The table came from immunoSEQ multiplex PCR; TCRdb's copy has only in-frame clones and leaves some out. The sample lists over a million clones; around 98% were seen once. The chain joins TRBV11-2 to TRBJ2-1; D unclear. Material: naive CD4+ T cells sorted from blood. Subset given: CD45RA+ positively selected. The receptor's source is a man aged 25-45 years in good health. CDR3 bases: TGTGCCAGCAGAGTAAGGATTGACGTCCCGGGTGAGCAGTTCTTC. It encodes CASRVRIDVPGEQFF.